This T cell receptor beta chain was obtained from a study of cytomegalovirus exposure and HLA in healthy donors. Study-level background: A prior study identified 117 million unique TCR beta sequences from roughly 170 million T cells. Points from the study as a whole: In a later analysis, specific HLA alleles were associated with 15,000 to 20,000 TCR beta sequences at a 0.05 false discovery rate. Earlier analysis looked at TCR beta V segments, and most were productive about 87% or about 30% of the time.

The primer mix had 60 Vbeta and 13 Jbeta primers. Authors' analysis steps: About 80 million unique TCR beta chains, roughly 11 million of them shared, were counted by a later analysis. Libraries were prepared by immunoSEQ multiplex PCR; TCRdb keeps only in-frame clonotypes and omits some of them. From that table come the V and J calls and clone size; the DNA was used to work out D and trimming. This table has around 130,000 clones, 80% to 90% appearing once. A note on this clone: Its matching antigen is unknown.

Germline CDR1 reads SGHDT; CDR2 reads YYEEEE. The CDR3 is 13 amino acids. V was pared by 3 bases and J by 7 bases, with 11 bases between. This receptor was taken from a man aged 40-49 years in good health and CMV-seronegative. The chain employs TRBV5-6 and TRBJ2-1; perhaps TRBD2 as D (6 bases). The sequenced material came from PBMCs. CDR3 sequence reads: CASSWDSINEQFF. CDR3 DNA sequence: TGTGCCAGCAGCTGGGACTCTATTAATGAGCAGTTCTTC.